Listed here are 23 T cell receptor beta chains from one sample, sequenced in a study of cytomegalovirus exposure and HLA in healthy donors. PCR amplification relied on 60 Vbeta primers (plus 13 Jbeta primers). This table comes from immunoSEQ multiplex PCR, and its TCRdb copy is limited to in-frame clones, with some not included. Seen here are about 120,000 clones, about two thirds observed once, and the top ten hold 8% to 8.5%. The sample taken for sequencing was PBMCs. The receptors were gathered from a woman between 40 and 50 years old in good health and CMV-seropositive.

J is TRBJ1-4 and V is TRBV6-1, with 7 bases that match TRBD1. CDR3 length: 15 amino acids. J was trimmed by 6 bases and V by 5 bases; bases with no gene match: 9. Germline lookup yields CDR1 MNHNS and CDR2 SASEGT. The CDR3 coding sequence is TGTGCCAGCAGTCTTCACAGGGGAGAAGATGAAAAACTGTTTTTT. Its protein is CASSLHRGEDEKLFF.

The V and J genes are TRBV11-2 and TRBJ2-1; TRBD2 matches at 9 bases. The germline CDR1 and CDR2 sequences are SGHAT and FQNNGV. Trimming at V came to 1 base and at J to 6 bases, leaving 4 bases not matched to a gene. The CDR3 totals 15 residues. The CDR3 region is CASSLVAGGLNEQFF. CDR3 DNA: TGTGCCAGCAGCTTAGTTGCGGGGGGGCTCAATGAGCAGTTCTTC.

This clone came up once. The rearrangement links TRBV27 to TRBJ1-2; D not resolved. Germline CDR1 MNHEY, CDR2 SMNVEV (reference sequence). The V end lost 3 bases, the J end lost 0 bases, and 5 bases lay between the germline ends. The CDR3 extends over 13 amino acids. The CDR3 region has the DNA TGTGCCAGCAGTTTGGGCCCTAACTATGGCTACACCTTC. Translation gives CASSLGPNYGYTF.

The chain uses TRBV5-4 and TRBJ1-2, with 8 bases that match TRBD1. Germline V CDR1 and CDR2: SGHNT, YYREEE (reference sequence). Trimming removed 4 bases from V and 4 bases from J; junction bases left unmatched: 3. The CDR3 runs 13 residues. CDR3 amino acids: CASSPDRGYGYTF. The CDR3 DNA follows: TGTGCCAGCAGCCCTGACAGGGGCTATGGCTACACCTTC.

V and J are TRBV19 and TRBJ1-4, with TRBD1 matching over 10 bases. The CDR3 sequence is 14 residues long. The germline gives CDR1 LNHDA, CDR2 SQIVND (reference sequence). Trimming took 6 bases from V and 7 from J; bases not matched to a gene: 5. The CDR3 spells CASSHGTGVEKLFF. The CDR3 DNA is TGTGCCAGTAGCCACGGGACAGGGGTTGAAAAACTGTTTTTT.

The V and J genes are TRBV10-2 and TRBJ2-2; 7 positions match TRBD1. The CDR3 is 15 residues long. The J segment lost 6 bases and the V segment lost 6 bases, leaving 10 bases of the junction unmatched. Germline V gene data show CDR1 as WSHSY and CDR2 as SAAADI. The CDR3 bases are TGCGCCAGCAGGGATACAGGGGTAGAGGCCGGGGAGCTGTTTTTT. This sequence encodes CASRDTGVEAGELFF.

As to this clone: The same CDR3 is also encoded by other DNA sequences in this sample. The CDR3 sequence is CSVEGQMNTEAFF. The DNA of the CDR3 is TGCAGCGTTGAAGGACAGATGAACACTGAAGCTTTCTTT. V usage is TRBV29-1 and J usage is TRBJ1-1; perhaps TRBD1 as D (5 bases). Trimming shortened V by 1 base and J by 0 bases, and 6 bases separated the two germline ends. The CDR3 totals 13 residues. Germline CDR1 SQVTM, CDR2 ANQGSEA.

As for this clone: Its ends do not fully match the called genes, so a read error is possible. Other DNA sequences in the sample encode the same CDR3. The rearrangement joins TRBV2 to TRBJ1-1; TRBD1 aligns across 7 bases. Germline values: CDR1 SNHLY, CDR2 FYNNEI. The CDR3 length is 14 residues. The CDR3 reads CASSEVTGDTEAFF. Written as DNA, the CDR3 is TGTGCCAGCAGTGAAGTCACAGGGGACACTGAAGCCTTCTTT.

The CDR3 DNA reads TGTGCCAGCAGTGAAGCGGCGAACACTGAAGCTTTCTTT. It encodes CASSEAANTEAFF. This chain uses TRBV2 with TRBJ1-1; no clear D. Looked up from germline, CDR1 is SNHLY and CDR2 is FYNNEI. The V and J ends lost 0 bases and 1 base respectively, with 3 bases between them. This CDR3 is built from 13 residues.

Remarks on this clone: Other DNA variants within this sample encode the same CDR3. V is TRBV6-4 and J is TRBJ1-1; no clear D gene. This CDR3 region has 13 residues. Germline loops: CDR1 MRHNA, CDR2 SNTAGT. The V and J ends lost 3 bases and 5 bases respectively, with 10 bases between them. The CDR3 region is CASSEGRGTEAFF. CDR3 nucleotides: TGTGCCAGCAGTGAAGGTCGGGGAACTGAAGCTTTCTTT.

The chain links TRBV7-8 to TRBJ1-2, with TRBD1 identical over 11 bases. CDR3 length: 17 amino acids. Germline assignment: CDR1 SGHVS and CDR2 FQNEAQ. With 4 bases clipped from V and 5 bases from J, the junction kept 12 bases outside the gene matches. CDR3 region: CASSSSRDRGENYGYTF. The DNA of the CDR3 is TGTGCCAGCAGCTCCTCCCGGGACAGGGGGGAAAATTATGGCTACACCTTC.

The J gene is TRBJ1-6, the V gene TRBV6-1, with D possibly TRBD1 on 6 matching bases. Per the germline V gene, CDR1 is MNHNS and CDR2 is SASEGT. The CDR3 extends over 15 amino acids. The V and J ends lost 5 bases and 5 bases respectively, with 13 bases between them. The CDR3 reads CASSTIQGNNSPLHF. CDR3 DNA sequence: TGTGCCAGCAGTACAATACAGGGCAATAATTCACCCCTCCACTTT.

The rearrangement links TRBV20-1 to TRBJ1-2; D unresolved. The CDR3 sequence is 11 residues long. The germline V gene encodes CDR1 DFQATT and CDR2 SNEGSKA (reference sequence). V lost 5 bases to trimming and J lost 4 bases, with 8 bases between them. The DNA of the CDR3 is TGCAGTGCTCCTGAGTTCTATGGCTACACCTTC. It yields the protein CSAPEFYGYTF.

The chain has TRBV7-2 and TRBJ2-7; D is uncertain. The germline CDR1 and CDR2 sequences are SGHTA and FQGNSA. V lost 0 bases to trimming and J lost 2 bases, with 8 bases between them. The CDR3 is 14 amino acids. CDR3: CASSLANRAYEQYF. CDR3 sequence (DNA): TGTGCCAGCAGCTTAGCGAACAGAGCCTACGAGCAGTACTTC.

This clone was seen once. The chain joins TRBV10-2 to TRBJ2-1, with 12 bases identical to TRBD2. CDR3 length equals 14 residues. Germline V gene data show CDR1 as WSHSY and CDR2 as SAAADI. V was pared by 7 bases and J by 5 bases, with 3 bases of the junction left unmatched. The CDR3 sequence is CASKTSGGNNEQFF. CDR3 nucleotides: TGCGCCAGCAAGACTAGCGGGGGAAACAATGAGCAGTTCTTC.

In this sample, this clone turned up once. The chain has TRBV6-1 and TRBJ2-7; 7 positions match TRBD1. Germline assignment: CDR1 MNHNS and CDR2 SASEGT. This CDR3 has 15 residues. V was pared by 3 bases and J by 1 base, with 6 bases of the junction left unmatched. As DNA, the CDR3 is TGTGCCAGCAGTGACCTTGACAGGGCGTCCTACGAGCAGTACTTC. Translation gives CASSDLDRASYEQYF.

The rearrangement joins TRBV29-1 to TRBJ2-5; 10 bases fit TRBD1. The J call may be mistaken, given a closer DNA end match to TRBJ2-7. The CDR3 covers 13 residues. CDR1 and CDR2 (germline): SQVTM, ANQGSEA. The CDR3 DNA is TGCAGCGTTAGACAGGGGGCCTCCTACGAGCAGTACTTC. Its translation is CSVRQGASYEQYF.

Turning to this clone: One junction end disagrees with the germline gene, perhaps due to a read error. This rearrangement joins TRBV7-9 to TRBJ1-2; 10 bases align to TRBD1. The CDR3 contains 14 residues. Germline values: CDR1 SEHNR, CDR2 FQNEAQ (reference sequence). In DNA form, the CDR3 reads TGTTCCAGCAGCTTACATGACAGGGGGCTTGGCTACACCTTC. Translating gives CSSSLHDRGLGYTF.

This clone was found a few times. The chain couples TRBV4-2 to TRBJ1-4; D remains ambiguous. CDR1 is LGHNA and CDR2 is YNFKEQ in the germline V gene. The CDR3 extends over 15 amino acids. Trimming stripped 0 bases from V and 7 bases from J, with 12 bases between. CDR3 loop: CASSQEPVSSEKLFF. The CDR3 nucleotides read TGTGCCAGCAGCCAAGAACCGGTATCTAGTGAAAAACTGTTTTTT.

The CDR3 sequence is CASSLADRETQYF. The CDR3 DNA reads TGCGCCAGCAGCTTGGCCGACAGGGAGACCCAGTACTTC. The rearrangement joins TRBV5-1 to TRBJ2-5; tentatively, D is TRBD1 (6 bases). V dropped 0 bases and J dropped 5 bases, with 8 bases sitting between them. This CDR3 contains 13 residues. Germline assignment: CDR1 SGHRS and CDR2 YFSETQ.

This clone was seen a handful of times. J is TRBJ2-2 and V is TRBV18; no definite D call. Germline-derived CDR1 and CDR2 are KGHSH and LQKENI. The CDR3 covers 15 residues. The ends were cut back, 2 bases at V and 4 bases at J, with 11 bases in the middle. CDR3 sequence (DNA): TGTGCCAGCTCACCAATAACAGACCTCACCGGGGAGCTGTTTTTT. Protein sequence: CASSPITDLTGELFF.

This chain links TRBV2 with TRBJ1-4; D ambiguous. From germline, CDR1 is SNHLY and CDR2 FYNNEI. This CDR3 comprises 10 residues. V was clipped by 8 bases and J by 7 bases, with 5 bases between them. CDR3 amino acids: CASRFEKLFF. CDR3 coding DNA: TGTGCCAGCCGTTTTGAAAAACTGTTTTTT.

The chain uses TRBV5-1 and TRBJ2-2; tentative D call: TRBD1 (5 bases). The CDR3 extends over 14 amino acids. The germline V gene has CDR1 SGHRS and CDR2 YFSETQ. V was trimmed by 1 base and J by 3 bases, leaving 7 bases between them. CDR3 DNA: TGCGCCAGCAGCTTGAGACAGTACACCGGGGAGCTGTTTTTT. This sequence encodes CASSLRQYTGELFF. Using reference TRBV5-1 and TRBJ2-2 for the parts outside the CDR3, the full variable domain is KAGVTQTPRYLIKTRGQQVTLSCSPISGHRSVSWYQQTPGQGLQFLFEYFSETQRNKGNFPGRFSGRQFSNSRSEMNVSTLELGDSALYLCASSLRQYTGELFFGEGSRLTVL.